What follows are 21 T cell receptor beta chains derived from one specimen sequenced in a study of beta chain features in type 1 diabetes. The sequenced template was cDNA made from the entire isolated RNA. TCRdb keeps only in-frame clones here, not all; method: immunoSEQ multiplex PCR. This sample has 400,000 to 550,000 clones, with 11% found just once. The sequenced sample was naive CD4+ T cells from blood. These receptors all stem from a woman aged 18-29 years in good health.

The chain employs TRBV29-1 and TRBJ2-7, with 7 nucleotides matching TRBD2. CDR3 length: 12 amino acids. Germline V gives CDR1 SQVTM, CDR2 ANQGSEA. With 7 bases clipped from V and 3 bases from J, the junction kept 6 bases outside the gene matches. CDR3 DNA: TGCAGCGGCCGGGGCGGGGGCTACGAGCAGTACTTC. It encodes CSGRGGGYEQYF.

In this sample, this clone turned up many times. V and J are TRBV28 and TRBJ1-1; weak D call: TRBD1 (5 bases). The CDR3 totals 12 residues. V was pared by 5 bases and J by 11 bases, with 15 bases between. Per germline, CDR1 MDHEN and CDR2 SYDVKM. The CDR3 sequence is CASSGVGRVAFF. CDR3 nucleotide sequence: TGTGCCAGCAGTGGTGTTGGCAGGGTCGCTTTCTTT.

This clone was found a few times. The sample carries other DNA sequences with the same CDR3. This sequence joins TRBV7-9 and TRBJ2-3; the match to TRBD2 covers 11 bases. V lost 5 bases to trimming and J lost 3 bases; unmatched junction nucleotides: 1. The CDR3 has 14 amino acids. CDR1 is SEHNR, CDR2 FQNEAQ, per germline (reference sequence). CDR3 residues: CASSRTSGTDTQYF. CDR3 coding DNA: TGTGCCAGCAGCAGGACTAGCGGGACAGATACGCAGTATTTT.

This clone showed up just a few times. The chain has TRBV7-9 and TRBJ2-7; D ambiguous. This CDR3 has 13 residues. Trimming stripped 0 bases from V and 0 bases from J, with 3 bases between. The germline CDR1 and CDR2 sequences are SEHNR and FQNEAQ (reference sequence). CDR3 DNA: TGTGCCAGCAGCTTAGCCACCTCCTACGAGCAGTACGTC. Translating it yields CASSLATSYEQYV.

The V call is TRBV5-6, the J call TRBJ2-7; weak D call: TRBD1 (5 bases). Germline loops: CDR1 SGHDT, CDR2 YYEEEE. The V and J ends lost 0 bases and 3 bases respectively, with 10 bases between them. The CDR3 sequence is 14 residues long. CDR3 region: CASSLGGSSYEQYF. DNA for the CDR3: TGTGCCAGCAGCTTGGGGGGCTCCAGCTACGAGCAGTACTTC.

There are a few counts of this clone. The CDR3: CASSPQGLDTGELFF. The DNA of the CDR3 is TGCGCCAGCAGCCCTCAGGGGTTGGACACCGGGGAGCTGTTTTTT. The chain joins TRBV4-3 to TRBJ2-2; a weak D match, TRBD1 (6 bases). CDR3 length: 15 amino acids. Trimming removed 4 bases at V and 3 bases at J, with 12 bases between. Germline V gives CDR1 LGHNA, CDR2 YSLEER.

The chain combines TRBV6-6 with TRBJ2-1; TRBD2 agrees at 8 bases. Unmatched junction bases numbered 7, after V lost 2 bases and J lost 4 bases. From germline, CDR1 is MNHNY and CDR2 SVGAGI (reference sequence). The CDR3 runs to 16 residues. The CDR3, as DNA: TGTGCCAGCAGTTACCGAGCGGGAGTCCTTTACAATGAGCAGTTCTTC. This encodes CASSYRAGVLYNEQFF.

The gene calls are TRBV7-2 and TRBJ2-3; no clear D gene. CDR3 length: 14 amino acids. Germline values: CDR1 SGHTA, CDR2 FQGNSA. The V end lost 1 base, the J end lost 2 bases, and 7 bases lay between the germline ends. The CDR3 DNA follows: TGTGCCAGCAGCTTAGATAGGGTCACAGATACGCAGTATTTT. As protein: CASSLDRVTDTQYF.

A few counts support this clone. The chain joins TRBV18 to TRBJ2-1; D assignment may be TRBD1 or TRBD2 (5 bases each). The CDR3 loop spans 13 amino acids. Germline CDR1 reads KGHSH; CDR2 reads LQKENI. Trimming left V 0 bases short and J 9 bases short, with 9 bases between. Here the CDR3 DNA reads TGTGCCAGCTCACCACCGGGGGAAAGTGAGCAGTTCTTC. Its translation is CASSPPGESEQFF.

V and J are TRBV19 and TRBJ2-7; unclear D gene. This CDR3 has 14 amino acids. The germline V gene encodes CDR1 LNHDA and CDR2 SQIVND (reference sequence). The V and J ends lost 0 bases and 0 bases respectively, with 6 bases between them. The CDR3, as DNA: TGTGCCAGTAGTATAGACAGGAGCTCCTACGAGCAGTACTTC. Amino acid sequence: CASSIDRSSYEQYF.

A few counts support this clone. The V call is TRBV14, the J call TRBJ2-7, with TRBD2 as a possible D gene (6 bases). The CDR3 covers 15 residues. The germline V and J ends were trimmed by 5 bases and 2 bases, with 16 bases remaining between them. Germline CDR1 reads SGHDN; CDR2 reads FVKESK. The CDR3 loop reads CASSTLGTPTYEQYF. The CDR3, as DNA: TGTGCCAGCAGCACTCTCGGGACTCCCACCTACGAGCAGTACTTC.

This clone was counted a few times. The CDR3 sequence is CSRDYSTDTQYF. CDR3 nucleotide sequence: TGCAGCCGGGACTACAGCACAGATACGCAGTATTTT. The chain couples TRBV29-1 to TRBJ2-3, with TRBD2 matching 7 bases. This CDR3 region has 12 residues. Germline V CDR1 and CDR2: SQVTM, ANQGSEA. J was trimmed by 0 bases and V by 8 bases; bases with no gene match: 2.

The chain has TRBV19 and TRBJ2-1, with D hard to call. CDR1 and CDR2 from the germline V gene are LNHDA and SQIVND (reference sequence). The CDR3 is made up of 13 amino acids. Trimming removed 3 bases from V and 9 bases from J, with 12 bases in between. The DNA of the CDR3 is TGTGCCAGTAGTATCCCTAGGCGCGGTGAGCAGTTCTTC. Residues: CASSIPRRGEQFF.

This chain links TRBV25-1 with TRBJ2-4; D is uncertain. CDR3 length: 11 residues. V shed 3 bases and J shed 15 bases, with 12 bases lying between them. Germline V gene sequence: CDR1 MGHDK, CDR2 SYGVNS. For the CDR3, the DNA is TGTGCCAGCAGTGAGGTGCACCTGTGGTACTTC. Translated, it gives CASSEVHLWYF.

In this sample, this clone turned up a few times. This sequence joins TRBV4-3 and TRBJ2-5, with a possible D match to TRBD2 (6 bases). CDR1 and CDR2 (germline): LGHNA, YSLEER. The CDR3 is 15 residues long. V shed 4 bases and J shed 0 bases, with 12 bases lying between them. In DNA form, the CDR3 reads TGCGCCAGCAGCCGGGAGGCGGATTACCAAGAGACCCAGTACTTC. Translating gives CASSREADYQETQYF.

The chain employs TRBV13 and TRBJ2-3; TRBD2 matches 8 bases. The CDR3 totals 16 residues. Germline CDR1 is PRHDT and CDR2 is FYEKMQ (reference sequence). With V trimmed by 5 bases and J by 4 bases, 11 bases remained unmatched. CDR3 residues: CASSPPGLGLPDTQYF. As DNA, the CDR3 is TGTGCCAGCAGCCCCCCGGGACTAGGTTTGCCAGATACGCAGTATTTT.

The rearrangement joins TRBV4-3 to TRBJ2-5; perhaps D is TRBD1 or TRBD2 (6 bases each). Germline V gives CDR1 LGHNA, CDR2 YSLEER. CDR3 length: 16 residues. V shed 0 bases and J shed 5 bases, with 16 bases lying between them. The CDR3 sequence is CASSQDLHGGGETQYF. The CDR3 bases are TGCGCCAGCAGCCAAGATCTCCACGGGGGCGGGGAGACCCAGTACTTC.

V usage is TRBV9 and J usage is TRBJ2-3; 10 nucleotides match TRBD2. From germline, CDR1 is SGDLS and CDR2 YYNGEE. V lost 0 bases, J lost 9 bases, and 10 bases stayed unmatched. The length of the CDR3 is 16 residues. CDR3 in amino acids: CASSVVPASGSGTQYF. For the CDR3, the DNA is TGTGCCAGCAGCGTAGTCCCGGCTAGCGGGAGTGGAACGCAGTATTTT.

This clone came up a few times. Different DNA sequences within this sample yield the same CDR3. CDR3 nucleotides: TGTGCCAGCAGTCGGGGGCAAGAGACCCAGTACTTC. Its protein is CASSRGQETQYF. V gene TRBV6-5 combines with J gene TRBJ2-5; tentatively, D is TRBD2 (6 bases). Germline V CDR1 and CDR2: MNHEY, SVGAGI. The CDR3 loop spans 12 amino acids. Trimming shortened V by 5 bases and J by 2 bases, and 6 bases separated the two germline ends.

The J gene is TRBJ2-1, the V gene TRBV7-2; TRBD2 matches 7 bases. CDR3 size: 15 residues. The germline V gene has CDR1 SGHTA and CDR2 FQGNSA. V trimming: 1 base; J trimming: 3 bases; junction bases outside the gene matches: 3. CDR3 loop: CASSLVAGVYNEQFF. The CDR3 DNA is TGTGCCAGCAGCTTAGTCGCGGGAGTCTACAATGAGCAGTTCTTC. Supplemented by reference TRBV7-2 and TRBJ2-1, the full variable domain reads GAGVSQSPSNKVTEKGKDVELRCDPISGHTALYWYRQSLGQGLEFLIYFQGNSAPDKSGLPSDRFSAERTGGSVSTLTIQRTQQEDSAVYLCASSLVAGVYNEQFFGPGTRLTVL.

V usage is TRBV2 and J usage is TRBJ2-7; the D gene could be TRBD1 or TRBD2 (5 bases each). CDR1 and CDR2 (germline): SNHLY, FYNNEI. V gave up 10 bases and J gave up 3 bases, with 13 bases separating them. CDR3 length: 12 residues. Here the CDR3 DNA reads TGTGCCACCGGGACGGATAACTACGAGCAGTACTTC. Translated, it gives CATGTDNYEQYF.